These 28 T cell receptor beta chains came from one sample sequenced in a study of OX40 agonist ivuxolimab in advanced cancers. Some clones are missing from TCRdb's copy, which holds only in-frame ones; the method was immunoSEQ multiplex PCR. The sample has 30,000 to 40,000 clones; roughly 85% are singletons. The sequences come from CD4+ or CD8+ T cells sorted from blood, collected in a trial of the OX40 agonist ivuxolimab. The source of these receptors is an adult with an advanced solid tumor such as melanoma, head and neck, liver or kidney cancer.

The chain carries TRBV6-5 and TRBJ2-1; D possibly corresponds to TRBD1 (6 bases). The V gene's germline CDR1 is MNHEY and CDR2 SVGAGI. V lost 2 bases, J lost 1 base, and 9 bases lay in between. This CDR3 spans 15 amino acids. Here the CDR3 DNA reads TGTGCCAGCAGTTACAGGACAGCGTCCTACAATGAGCAGTTCTTC. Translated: CASSYRTASYNEQFF.

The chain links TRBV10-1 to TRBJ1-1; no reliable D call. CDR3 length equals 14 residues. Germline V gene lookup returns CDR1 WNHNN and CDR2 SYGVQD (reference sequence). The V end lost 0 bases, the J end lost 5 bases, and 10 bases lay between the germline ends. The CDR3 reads CASSESWEMTEAFF. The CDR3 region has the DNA TGCGCCAGCAGTGAGTCCTGGGAAATGACTGAAGCTTTCTTT.

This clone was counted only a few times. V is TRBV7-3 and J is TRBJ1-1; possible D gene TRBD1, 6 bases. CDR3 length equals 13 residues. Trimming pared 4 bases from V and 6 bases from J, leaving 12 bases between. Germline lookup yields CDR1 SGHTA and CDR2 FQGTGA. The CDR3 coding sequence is TGTGCCAGCAGCTCGCCACAGGGTCCTGAAGCTTTCTTT. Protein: CASSSPQGPEAFF.

CDR3 in DNA: TGTGCCAGCAGCCCCGCGGGGAACACCGGGGAGCTGTTTTTT. Protein product: CASSPAGNTGELFF. The chain employs TRBV4-2 and TRBJ2-2, with a tentative D call TRBD2 (5 bases). Trimming took 4 bases from V and 1 from J, leaving 7 bases between them. The germline V gene encodes CDR1 LGHNA and CDR2 YNFKEQ. The CDR3 runs to 14 residues.

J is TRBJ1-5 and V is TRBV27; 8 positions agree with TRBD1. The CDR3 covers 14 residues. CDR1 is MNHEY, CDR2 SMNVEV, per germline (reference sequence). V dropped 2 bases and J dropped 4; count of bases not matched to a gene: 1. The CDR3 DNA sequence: TGTGCCAGCAGTTTACAGGGGGCGAATCAGCCCCAGCATTTT. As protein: CASSLQGANQPQHF.

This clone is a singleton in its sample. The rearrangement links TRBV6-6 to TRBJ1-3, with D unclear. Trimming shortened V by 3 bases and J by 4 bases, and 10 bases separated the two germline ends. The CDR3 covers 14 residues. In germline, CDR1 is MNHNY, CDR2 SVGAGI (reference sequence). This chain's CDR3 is CASSYSGPGNTIYF. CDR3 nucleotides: TGTGCCAGCAGTTATTCAGGTCCGGGAAACACCATATATTTT.

The CDR3 nucleotides are TGTGCCAGCAGCCCCAGAGGAATAGGGGGCTCCTACGAGCAGTACTTC. Protein: CASSPRGIGGSYEQYF. This chain connects TRBV7-2 to TRBJ2-7, with D possibly TRBD1 on 6 matching bases. This CDR3 spans 16 amino acids. V lost 5 bases and J 0 bases, leaving 17 bases between the germline ends. Germline V gives CDR1 SGHTA, CDR2 FQGNSA.

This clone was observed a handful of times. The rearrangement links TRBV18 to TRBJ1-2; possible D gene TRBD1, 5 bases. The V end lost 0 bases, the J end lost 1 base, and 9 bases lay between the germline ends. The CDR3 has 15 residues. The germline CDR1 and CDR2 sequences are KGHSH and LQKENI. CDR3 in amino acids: CASSPPGRINYGYTF. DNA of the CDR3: TGTGCCAGCTCACCACCGGGACGGATTAACTATGGCTACACCTTC.

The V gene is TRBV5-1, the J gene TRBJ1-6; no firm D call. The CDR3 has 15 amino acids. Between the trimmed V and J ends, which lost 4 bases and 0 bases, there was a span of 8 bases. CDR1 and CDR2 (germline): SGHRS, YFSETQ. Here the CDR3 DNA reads TGCGCCAGCAGCCTCGGGAGCTCCTATAATTCACCCCTCCACTTT. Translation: CASSLGSSYNSPLHF.

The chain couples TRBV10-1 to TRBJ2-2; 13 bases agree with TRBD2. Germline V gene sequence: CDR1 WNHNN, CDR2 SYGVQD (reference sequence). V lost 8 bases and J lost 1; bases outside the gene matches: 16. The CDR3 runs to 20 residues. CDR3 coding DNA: TGCGCCAGCGGGGGATTCCTTGGACTAGCGGGGGACCAGAACACCGGGGAGCTGTTTTTT. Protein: CASGGFLGLAGDQNTGELFF.

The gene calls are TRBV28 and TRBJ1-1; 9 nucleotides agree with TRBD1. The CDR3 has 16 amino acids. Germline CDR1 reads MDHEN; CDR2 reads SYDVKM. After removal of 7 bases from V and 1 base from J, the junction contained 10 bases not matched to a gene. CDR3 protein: CASTPSPGQGNTEAFF. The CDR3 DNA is TGTGCCAGCACGCCCTCCCCGGGACAGGGGAACACTGAAGCTTTCTTT.

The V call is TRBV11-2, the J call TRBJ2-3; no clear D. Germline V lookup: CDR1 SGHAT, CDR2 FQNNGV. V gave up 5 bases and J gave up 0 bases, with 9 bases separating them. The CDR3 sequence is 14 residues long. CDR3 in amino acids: CASSVSPSTDTQYF. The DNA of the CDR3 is TGTGCCAGCAGCGTCTCACCTAGCACAGATACGCAGTATTTT.

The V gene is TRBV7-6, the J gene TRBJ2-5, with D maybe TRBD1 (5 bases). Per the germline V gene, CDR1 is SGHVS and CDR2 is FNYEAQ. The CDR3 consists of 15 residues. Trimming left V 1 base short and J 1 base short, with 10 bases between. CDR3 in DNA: TGTGCCAGCAGCTTAGTCGAAGGGGCCCAAGAGACCCAGTACTTC. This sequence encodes CASSLVEGAQETQYF.

The CDR3 reads CASSQQGALGETQYF. In DNA form, the CDR3 reads TGTGCCAGCAGCCAACAGGGGGCGCTGGGGGAGACCCAGTACTTC. The chain is built from TRBV5-6 and TRBJ2-5; 9 nucleotides agree with TRBD1. The CDR3 is 15 amino acids. In germline, CDR1 is SGHDT, CDR2 YYEEEE. The V and J ends lost 4 bases and 5 bases, in that order; junction bases with no gene match: 9.

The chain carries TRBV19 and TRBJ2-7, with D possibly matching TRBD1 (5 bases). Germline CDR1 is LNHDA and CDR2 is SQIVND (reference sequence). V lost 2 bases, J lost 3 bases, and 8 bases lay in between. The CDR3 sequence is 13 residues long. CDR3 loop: CASSITRDYEQYF. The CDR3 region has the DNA TGTGCCAGTAGTATAACCAGGGACTACGAGCAGTACTTC.

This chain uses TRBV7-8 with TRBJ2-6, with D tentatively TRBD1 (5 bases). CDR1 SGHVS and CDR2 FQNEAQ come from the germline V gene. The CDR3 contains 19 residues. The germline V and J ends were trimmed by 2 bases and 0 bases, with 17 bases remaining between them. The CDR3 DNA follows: TGTGCCAGCAGCTTAAGGGTTACAGGACGTGGCTCTGGGGCCAACGTCCTGACTTTC. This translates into CASSLRVTGRGSGANVLTF.

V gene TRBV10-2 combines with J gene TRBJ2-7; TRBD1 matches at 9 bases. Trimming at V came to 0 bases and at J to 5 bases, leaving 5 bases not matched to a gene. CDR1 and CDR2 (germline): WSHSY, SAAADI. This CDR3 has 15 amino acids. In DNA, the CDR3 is TGCGCCAGCAGTGAGTCTGGGACAGGGAAGGACGAGCAGTACTTC. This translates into CASSESGTGKDEQYF.

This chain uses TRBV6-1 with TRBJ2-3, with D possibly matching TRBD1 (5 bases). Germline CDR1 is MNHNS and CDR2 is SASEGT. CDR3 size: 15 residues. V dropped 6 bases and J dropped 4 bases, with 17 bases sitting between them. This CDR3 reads CASRMDPVRADTQYF. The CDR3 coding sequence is TGTGCCAGCAGAATGGACCCGGTCAGGGCAGATACGCAGTATTTT.

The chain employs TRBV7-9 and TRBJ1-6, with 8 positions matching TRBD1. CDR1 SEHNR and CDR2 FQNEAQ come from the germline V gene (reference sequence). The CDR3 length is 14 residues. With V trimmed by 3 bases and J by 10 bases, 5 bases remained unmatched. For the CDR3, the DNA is TGTGCCAGCAGCTTCGACAGGGGCGGATCACCCCTCCACTTT. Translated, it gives CASSFDRGGSPLHF.

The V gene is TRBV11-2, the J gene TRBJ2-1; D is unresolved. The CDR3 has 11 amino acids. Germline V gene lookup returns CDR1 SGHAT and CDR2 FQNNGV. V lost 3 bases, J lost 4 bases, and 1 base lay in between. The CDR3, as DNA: TGTGCCAGCAGCTTTTACAATGAGCAGTTCTTC. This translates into CASSFYNEQFF.

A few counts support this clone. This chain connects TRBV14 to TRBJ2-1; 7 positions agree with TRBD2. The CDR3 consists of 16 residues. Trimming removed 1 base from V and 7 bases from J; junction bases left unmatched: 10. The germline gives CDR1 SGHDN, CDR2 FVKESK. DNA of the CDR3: TGTGCCAGCAGCCAAGGGGCTGGATGGGGGGGAAATGAGCAGTTCTTC. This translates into CASSQGAGWGGNEQFF.

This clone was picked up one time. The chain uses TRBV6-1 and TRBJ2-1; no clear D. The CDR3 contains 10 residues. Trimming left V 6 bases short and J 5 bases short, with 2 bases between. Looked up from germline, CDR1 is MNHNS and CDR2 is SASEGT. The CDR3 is CASSNNEQFF. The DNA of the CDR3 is TGTGCCAGCAGCAACAATGAGCAGTTCTTC.

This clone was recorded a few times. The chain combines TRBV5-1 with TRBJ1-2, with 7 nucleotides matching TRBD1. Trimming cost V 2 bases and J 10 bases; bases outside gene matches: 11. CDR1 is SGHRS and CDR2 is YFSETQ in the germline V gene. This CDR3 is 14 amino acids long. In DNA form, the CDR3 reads TGCGCCAGCAGCTTTAAACGGGACAGCACCCTCTACACCTTC. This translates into CASSFKRDSTLYTF.

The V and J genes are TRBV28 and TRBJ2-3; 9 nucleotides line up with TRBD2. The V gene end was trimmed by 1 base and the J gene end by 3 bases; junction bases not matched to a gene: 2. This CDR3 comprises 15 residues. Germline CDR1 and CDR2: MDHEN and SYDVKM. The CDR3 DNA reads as TGTGCCAGCAGTTTATCGGGACTAGCAACAGATACGCAGTATTTT. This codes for CASSLSGLATDTQYF.

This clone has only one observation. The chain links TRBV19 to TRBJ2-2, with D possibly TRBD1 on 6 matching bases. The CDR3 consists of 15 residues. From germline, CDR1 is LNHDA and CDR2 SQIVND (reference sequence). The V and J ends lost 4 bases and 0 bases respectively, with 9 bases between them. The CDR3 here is CASSNRETNTGELFF. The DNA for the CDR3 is TGTGCCAGTAGTAACAGGGAAACGAACACCGGGGAGCTGTTTTTT. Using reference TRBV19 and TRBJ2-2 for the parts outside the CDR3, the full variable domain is DGGITQSPKYLFRKEGQNVTLSCEQNLNHDAMYWYRQDPGQGLRLIYYSQIVNDFQKGDIAEGYSVSREKKESFPLTVTSAQKNPTAFYLCASSNRETNTGELFFGEGSRLTVL.

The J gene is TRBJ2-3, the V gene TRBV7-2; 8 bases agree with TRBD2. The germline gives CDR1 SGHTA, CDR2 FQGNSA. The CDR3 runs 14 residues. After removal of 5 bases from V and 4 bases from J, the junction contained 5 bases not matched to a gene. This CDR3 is CASSLGREADTQYF. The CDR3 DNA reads TGTGCCAGCAGCCTCGGGCGGGAGGCAGATACGCAGTATTTT.

The CDR3 DNA follows: TGCGCCAGCAGTGCTTTCGGTTTAGGTTACGAGCAGTACTTC. Protein product: CASSAFGLGYEQYF. This chain uses TRBV10-2 with TRBJ2-7; D uncertain. This CDR3 contains 14 residues. Germline values: CDR1 WSHSY, CDR2 SAAADI. V lost 4 bases and J 4 bases, leaving 14 bases between the germline ends.

CDR3 coding DNA: TGCGCCAGCAGCCCCAGGGCAAGGACTAGCGGGGCCACGGGCAGCTCCTACAATGAGCAGTTCTTC. Its translation is CASSPRARTSGATGSSYNEQFF. The chain carries TRBV4-1 and TRBJ2-1, with TRBD2 matching 12 bases. This CDR3 region has 22 residues. CDR1 and CDR2 from the germline V gene are MGHRA and YSYEKL. J lost 0 bases, V lost 4 bases, and 19 bases had no gene match.